This is a list of T cell receptor beta chains from one sample in a study of blood T cell repertoires in COVID-19. Here immunoSEQ multiplex PCR was the method, and the copy in TCRdb shows in-frame clones only, minus some. In the table there are approximately 90,000 clones, roughly 88% of which are singletons. Source material: peripheral blood. Receptors were obtained from a woman aged 80 or over with active or convalescent COVID-19. Both conserved end residues are part of each CDR3. Fields, in order: J gene, V gene, clone size, D gene, CDR3 protein, CDR3 DNA. A D gene is named only where the DNA matches it firmly. Only part of the rows carry a size: once, few, many, or a class if the clone is expanded.

J gene: TRBJ2-3
V gene: TRBV10-3
clone size: NA
D gene: TRBD2
CDR3 protein: CAISSGPADTQYF
CDR3 DNA: TGTGCCATATCTAGCGGCCCCGCAGATACGCAGTATTTT

J gene: TRBJ2-3
V gene: TRBV7-3
clone size: medium-sized
D gene: TRBD2
CDR3 protein: CASSLKGGADTQYF
CDR3 DNA: TGTGCCAGCAGCTTAAAGGGAGGGGCAGATACGCAGTATTTT

J gene: TRBJ2-5
V gene: TRBV7-8
clone size: NA
D gene: TRBD1
CDR3 protein: CASSYSTGQQETQYF
CDR3 DNA: TGTGCCAGCAGCTACTCTACGGGACAGCAAGAGACCCAGTACTTC

J gene: TRBJ1-4
V gene: TRBV9
clone size: NA
D gene: TRBD1
CDR3 protein: CASSASTGGSEKLFF
CDR3 DNA: TGTGCCAGCAGCGCCTCGACAGGGGGGAGTGAAAAACTGTTTTTT

J gene: TRBJ1-5
V gene: TRBV28
clone size: NA
D gene: NA
CDR3 protein: CASSRPPTGRNQPQHF
CDR3 DNA: TGTGCCAGCAGTCGTCCCCCGACAGGCCGCAATCAGCCCCAGCATTTT

J gene: TRBJ2-3
V gene: TRBV6-1
clone size: NA
D gene: TRBD1
CDR3 protein: CASSERDSYTDTQYF
CDR3 DNA: TGTGCCAGCAGTGAACGGGACAGCTACACAGATACGCAGTATTTT

J gene: TRBJ1-6
V gene: TRBV7-2
clone size: NA
D gene: NA
CDR3 protein: CASSLMSGSPLHF
CDR3 DNA: TGTGCCAGCAGCTTAATGTCGGGTTCACCCCTCCACTTT

J gene: TRBJ2-3
V gene: TRBV2
clone size: NA
D gene: TRBD2
CDR3 protein: CASSPGLAGGTDTQYF
CDR3 DNA: TGTGCCAGCAGTCCCGGACTAGCGGGAGGAACAGATACGCAGTATTTT

J gene: TRBJ2-5
V gene: TRBV4-1
clone size: NA
D gene: NA
CDR3 protein: CASSQDGLYQETQYF
CDR3 DNA: TGCGCCAGCAGCCAAGATGGCCTTTATCAAGAGACCCAGTACTTC

J gene: TRBJ2-1
V gene: TRBV6-2/TRBV6-3
clone size: NA
D gene: TRBD1
CDR3 protein: CASSLRTGVYNEQFF
CDR3 DNA: TGTGCCAGCAGCTTGAGGACAGGGGTCTACAATGAGCAGTTCTTC

J gene: TRBJ2-7
V gene: TRBV10-3
clone size: NA
D gene: TRBD1
CDR3 protein: CAISGGQGEQYF
CDR3 DNA: TGTGCCATCAGTGGGGGACAGGGGGAGCAGTACTTC

J gene: TRBJ2-5
V gene: TRBV10-3
clone size: NA
D gene: TRBD2
CDR3 protein: CAISGTSGQETQYF
CDR3 DNA: TGTGCCATCAGTGGGACTAGCGGGCAAGAGACCCAGTACTTC

J gene: TRBJ1-4
V gene: TRBV7-8
clone size: NA
D gene: NA
CDR3 protein: CASSFNWGQGEKLFF
CDR3 DNA: TGTGCCAGCAGCTTTAACTGGGGGCAGGGGGAAAAACTGTTTTTT

J gene: TRBJ2-3
V gene: TRBV28
clone size: NA
D gene: NA
CDR3 protein: CASSLLRTVSVDTQYF
CDR3 DNA: TGTGCCAGCAGTTTACTTAGAACAGTGAGTGTAGATACGCAGTATTTT

J gene: TRBJ2-3
V gene: TRBV7-3
clone size: NA
D gene: TRBD2
CDR3 protein: CASSLAGSTDTQYF
CDR3 DNA: TGTGCCAGCAGCCTAGCGGGGAGCACAGATACGCAGTATTTT

J gene: TRBJ2-3
V gene: TRBV9
clone size: NA
D gene: TRBD2
CDR3 protein: CASSVGLAGGTDTQYF
CDR3 DNA: TGTGCCAGCAGCGTAGGCCTAGCGGGGGGCACAGATACGCAGTATTTT

J gene: TRBJ2-3
V gene: TRBV9
clone size: NA
D gene: TRBD2
CDR3 protein: CASSVRLAGGTDTQYF
CDR3 DNA: TGTGCCAGCAGCGTAAGATTGGCGGGGGGCACAGATACGCAGTATTTT

J gene: TRBJ1-1
V gene: TRBV5-6
clone size: once
D gene: NA
CDR3 protein: CASSLVSGRANTEAFF
CDR3 DNA: TGTGCCAGCAGCTTGGTAAGCGGGCGGGCGAACACTGAAGCTTTCTTT

J gene: TRBJ2-7
V gene: TRBV5-1
clone size: NA
D gene: TRBD2
CDR3 protein: CASSLSGGGIYEQYF
CDR3 DNA: TGCGCCAGCAGCTTGAGCGGGGGGGGAATCTACGAGCAGTACTTC

J gene: TRBJ1-2
V gene: TRBV6-2/TRBV6-3
clone size: NA
D gene: TRBD1
CDR3 protein: CASSYSGDRDLRNGYTF
CDR3 DNA: TGTGCCAGCAGTTACTCGGGGGACAGGGACCTACGTAATGGCTACACCTTC

J gene: TRBJ1-1
V gene: TRBV19
clone size: NA
D gene: TRBD1
CDR3 protein: CASSIKIGGENTEAFF
CDR3 DNA: TGTGCCAGTAGTATTAAGATAGGGGGCGAGAACACTGAAGCTTTCTTT

J gene: TRBJ2-7
V gene: TRBV4-2
clone size: NA
D gene: NA
CDR3 protein: CASSQEKRYEQYF
CDR3 DNA: TGTGCCAGCAGCCAGGAAAAGCGCTACGAGCAGTACTTC

J gene: TRBJ2-5
V gene: TRBV19
clone size: NA
D gene: TRBD1
CDR3 protein: CASSRGTGGLRETQYF
CDR3 DNA: TGTGCCAGTAGTCGCGGGACAGGGGGCCTTAGGGAGACCCAGTACTTC

J gene: TRBJ2-3
V gene: TRBV20-1
clone size: NA
D gene: TRBD2
CDR3 protein: CSASVSGGPSTDTQYF
CDR3 DNA: TGCAGTGCTAGTGTTAGCGGGGGGCCGAGCACAGATACGCAGTATTTT

J gene: TRBJ2-7
V gene: TRBV20-1
clone size: NA
D gene: NA
CDR3 protein: CSASGAYEQYF
CDR3 DNA: TGCAGTGCCTCAGGGGCCTACGAGCAGTACTTC

J gene: TRBJ1-1
V gene: TRBV11-2
clone size: NA
D gene: TRBD1
CDR3 protein: CASSMPGGITEAFF
CDR3 DNA: TGTGCCAGCAGCATGCCAGGGGGCATCACTGAAGCTTTCTTT

J gene: TRBJ2-5
V gene: TRBV7-2
clone size: NA
D gene: TRBD2
CDR3 protein: CASSQTSGRVGGETQYF
CDR3 DNA: TGTGCCAGCAGCCAAACTAGCGGGAGGGTCGGGGGAGAGACCCAGTACTTC

J gene: TRBJ2-7
V gene: TRBV5-1
clone size: NA
D gene: TRBD1
CDR3 protein: CASSLDGDRAMEQYF
CDR3 DNA: TGCGCCAGCAGCTTGGATGGGGACAGGGCTATGGAGCAGTACTTC

J gene: TRBJ2-7
V gene: TRBV2
clone size: NA
D gene: TRBD2
CDR3 protein: CASSGGGGFRAAEQYF
CDR3 DNA: TGTGCCAGCAGTGGGGGGGGAGGATTCCGTGCGGCCGAGCAGTACTTC

J gene: TRBJ1-2
V gene: TRBV14
clone size: NA
D gene: NA
CDR3 protein: CASSQDRLGPSDGYTF
CDR3 DNA: TGTGCCAGCAGCCAAGATAGACTGGGGCCATCTGATGGCTACACCTTC

J gene: TRBJ2-2
V gene: TRBV6-6
clone size: NA
D gene: TRBD2
CDR3 protein: CASSRVRGGTGELFF
CDR3 DNA: TGTGCCAGCAGTCGGGTGCGGGGGGGCACCGGGGAGCTGTTTTTT

J gene: TRBJ1-6
V gene: TRBV3-1/TRBV3-2
clone size: NA
D gene: NA
CDR3 protein: CASSQDLVGVSPLHF
CDR3 DNA: TGTGCCAGCAGCCAAGATCTTGTAGGGGTGTCACCCCTCCACTTT

J gene: TRBJ2-7
V gene: TRBV29-1
clone size: NA
D gene: NA
CDR3 protein: CSVGDPGTSYEQYF
CDR3 DNA: TGCAGCGTTGGGGACCCGGGGACTTCCTACGAGCAGTACTTC

J gene: TRBJ2-3
V gene: TRBV25-1
clone size: NA
D gene: TRBD2
CDR3 protein: CASRPGWGGATDTQYF
CDR3 DNA: TGTGCCAGCAGACCCGGTTGGGGGGGAGCCACAGATACGCAGTATTTT

J gene: TRBJ1-1
V gene: TRBV20-1
clone size: NA
D gene: TRBD1
CDR3 protein: CSGQVNTEAFF
CDR3 DNA: TGCAGCGGACAGGTGAACACTGAAGCTTTCTTT

J gene: TRBJ2-1
V gene: TRBV5-1
clone size: NA
D gene: TRBD1
CDR3 protein: CASSLDRGNEQFF
CDR3 DNA: TGCGCCAGCAGCTTGGACAGGGGAAATGAGCAGTTCTTC

J gene: TRBJ1-1
V gene: TRBV5-1
clone size: NA
D gene: NA
CDR3 protein: CASSFDGGDTEAFF
CDR3 DNA: TGCGCCAGCAGCTTTGACGGCGGGGACACTGAAGCTTTCTTT

J gene: TRBJ2-3
V gene: TRBV7-9
clone size: NA
D gene: NA
CDR3 protein: CASSLVSTDTQYF
CDR3 DNA: TGTGCCAGCAGCTTAGTTTCGACAGATACGCAGTATTTT

J gene: TRBJ1-5
V gene: TRBV6-5
clone size: once
D gene: NA
CDR3 protein: CASSYEQGQPQHF
CDR3 DNA: TGTGCCAGCAGTTACGAGCAGGGCCAGCCCCAGCATTTT

J gene: TRBJ1-4
V gene: TRBV2
clone size: few
D gene: TRBD1
CDR3 protein: CAFRTGEYEKLFF
CDR3 DNA: TGTGCCTTTCGGACAGGGGAGTATGAAAAACTGTTTTTT

J gene: TRBJ1-1
V gene: TRBV18
clone size: few
D gene: TRBD1
CDR3 protein: CASSPGTGRTEAFF
CDR3 DNA: TGTGCCAGCTCACCCGGGACAGGGCGGACTGAAGCTTTCTTT

J gene: TRBJ2-5
V gene: TRBV27
clone size: NA
D gene: NA
CDR3 protein: CASSLYQGGGQETQYF
CDR3 DNA: TGTGCCAGCAGTTTATATCAGGGGGGCGGCCAAGAGACCCAGTACTTC

J gene: TRBJ2-7
V gene: TRBV5-5
clone size: NA
D gene: NA
CDR3 protein: CASSLTGAYEQYF
CDR3 DNA: TGTGCCAGCAGCTTGACAGGAGCCTACGAGCAGTACTTC

J gene: TRBJ1-2
V gene: TRBV5-1
clone size: NA
D gene: NA
CDR3 protein: CASSLGQLNYGYTF
CDR3 DNA: TGCGCCAGCAGCTTGGGACAGCTGAACTATGGCTACACCTTC

J gene: TRBJ1-3
V gene: TRBV30
clone size: NA
D gene: NA
CDR3 protein: CAWSHAGILRGTIYF
CDR3 DNA: TGTGCCTGGAGCCATGCCGGGATTTTACGGGGGACCATATATTTT

J gene: TRBJ1-2
V gene: TRBV3-1/TRBV3-2
clone size: NA
D gene: TRBD1
CDR3 protein: CASSQIRGPYGYTF
CDR3 DNA: TGTGCCAGCAGCCAAATTAGGGGGCCGTATGGCTACACCTTC

J gene: TRBJ2-3
V gene: TRBV28
clone size: NA
D gene: TRBD2
CDR3 protein: CASSLRLAAFTDTQYF
CDR3 DNA: TGTGCCAGCAGCCTGAGACTAGCGGCTTTCACAGATACGCAGTATTTT

J gene: TRBJ1-2
V gene: TRBV10-3
clone size: NA
D gene: TRBD1
CDR3 protein: CAISETRTGGYTF
CDR3 DNA: TGTGCCATCAGTGAGACTAGGACAGGGGGCTACACCTTC

J gene: TRBJ1-1
V gene: TRBV6-6
clone size: NA
D gene: NA
CDR3 protein: CASSPLRGLTEAFF
CDR3 DNA: TGTGCCAGCAGTCCCCTTAGAGGGTTGACTGAAGCTTTCTTT

J gene: TRBJ2-3
V gene: TRBV5-1
clone size: NA
D gene: TRBD2
CDR3 protein: CASSSGVFRTDTQYF
CDR3 DNA: TGCGCCAGCAGTAGCGGGGTATTTCGCACAGATACGCAGTATTTT

J gene: TRBJ2-2
V gene: TRBV5-1
clone size: NA
D gene: NA
CDR3 protein: CASSLAGYRNTGELFF
CDR3 DNA: TGCGCCAGCAGCTTGGCCGGTTACCGGAACACCGGGGAGCTGTTTTTT

J gene: TRBJ2-3
V gene: TRBV7-2
clone size: once
D gene: NA
CDR3 protein: CASSLSGNTDTQYF
CDR3 DNA: TGTGCCAGCAGCTTATCGGGGAACACAGATACGCAGTATTTT

J gene: TRBJ2-1
V gene: TRBV11-1
clone size: NA
D gene: NA
CDR3 protein: CASSLGEYNEQFF
CDR3 DNA: TGTGCCAGCAGCTTAGGGGAGTACAATGAGCAGTTCTTC

J gene: TRBJ1-5
V gene: TRBV28
clone size: NA
D gene: TRBD1
CDR3 protein: CASSSQTGGNQPQHF
CDR3 DNA: TGTGCCAGCAGTTCCCAGACAGGGGGTAATCAGCCCCAGCATTTT

J gene: TRBJ1-2
V gene: TRBV28
clone size: few
D gene: TRBD1
CDR3 protein: CASSLGTGNSYTF
CDR3 DNA: TGTGCCAGCAGTTTAGGGACAGGGAATAGCTACACCTTC

J gene: TRBJ2-3
V gene: TRBV24-1
clone size: NA
D gene: NA
CDR3 protein: CATNTGSDTQYF
CDR3 DNA: TGTGCCACCAATACAGGGTCAGATACGCAGTATTTT

J gene: TRBJ2-7
V gene: TRBV3-1/TRBV3-2
clone size: NA
D gene: NA
CDR3 protein: CASSYYGTAPYEQYF
CDR3 DNA: TGTGCCAGCAGCTACTATGGGACTGCTCCCTACGAGCAGTACTTC

J gene: TRBJ2-2
V gene: TRBV28
clone size: NA
D gene: TRBD1
CDR3 protein: CASREGTGRNTGELFF
CDR3 DNA: TGTGCCAGCAGGGAAGGGACAGGGAGGAACACCGGGGAGCTGTTTTTT

J gene: TRBJ1-6
V gene: TRBV30
clone size: NA
D gene: NA
CDR3 protein: CAWESEVGTSSYNSPLHF
CDR3 DNA: TGTGCCTGGGAAAGTGAGGTAGGAACGAGCTCCTATAATTCACCCCTCCACTTT

J gene: TRBJ2-1
V gene: TRBV6-5
clone size: once
D gene: TRBD2
CDR3 protein: CASGPSGGSYNEQFF
CDR3 DNA: TGTGCCTCGGGGCCTAGCGGGGGGTCCTACAATGAGCAGTTCTTC